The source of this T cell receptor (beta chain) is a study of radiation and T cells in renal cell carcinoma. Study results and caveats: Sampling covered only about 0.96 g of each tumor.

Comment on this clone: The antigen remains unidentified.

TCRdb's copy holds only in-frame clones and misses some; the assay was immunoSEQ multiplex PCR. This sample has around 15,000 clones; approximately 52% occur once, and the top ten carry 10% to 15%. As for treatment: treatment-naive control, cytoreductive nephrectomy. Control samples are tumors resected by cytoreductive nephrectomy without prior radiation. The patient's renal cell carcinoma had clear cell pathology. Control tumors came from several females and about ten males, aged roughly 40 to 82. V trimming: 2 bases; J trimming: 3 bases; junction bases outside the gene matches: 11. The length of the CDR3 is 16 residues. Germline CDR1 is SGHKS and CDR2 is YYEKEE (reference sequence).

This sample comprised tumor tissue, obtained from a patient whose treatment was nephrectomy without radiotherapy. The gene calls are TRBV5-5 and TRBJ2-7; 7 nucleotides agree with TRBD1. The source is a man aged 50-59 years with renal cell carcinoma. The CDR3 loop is CASSFLGTVSGYEQYF. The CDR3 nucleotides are TGTGCCAGCAGCTTCTTGGGGACAGTCTCCGGCTACGAGCAGTACTTC.